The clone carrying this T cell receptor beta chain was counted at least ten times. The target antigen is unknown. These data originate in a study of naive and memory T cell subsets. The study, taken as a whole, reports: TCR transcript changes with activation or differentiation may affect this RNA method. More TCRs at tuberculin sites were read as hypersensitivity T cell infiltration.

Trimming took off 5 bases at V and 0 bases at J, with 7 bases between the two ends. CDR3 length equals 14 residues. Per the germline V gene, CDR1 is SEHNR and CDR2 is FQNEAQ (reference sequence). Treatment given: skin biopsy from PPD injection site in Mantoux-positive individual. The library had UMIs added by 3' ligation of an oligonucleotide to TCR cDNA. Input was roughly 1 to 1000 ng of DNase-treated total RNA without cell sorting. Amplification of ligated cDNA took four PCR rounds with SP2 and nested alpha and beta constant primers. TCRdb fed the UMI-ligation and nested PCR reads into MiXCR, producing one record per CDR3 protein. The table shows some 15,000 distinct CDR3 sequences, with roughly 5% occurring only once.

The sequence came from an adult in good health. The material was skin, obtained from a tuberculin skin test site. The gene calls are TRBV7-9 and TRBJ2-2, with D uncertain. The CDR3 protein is CASSLRANTGELFF. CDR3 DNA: TGTGCCAGCAGCCTCCGGGCGAACACCGGGGAGCTGTTTTTT. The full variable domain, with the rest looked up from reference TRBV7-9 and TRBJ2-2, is DTGVSQNPRHKITKRGQNVTFRCDPISEHNRLYWYRQTLGQGPEFLTYFQNEAQLEKSRLLSDRFSAERPKGSFSTLEIQRTEQGDSAMYLCASSLRANTGELFFGEGSRLTVL.